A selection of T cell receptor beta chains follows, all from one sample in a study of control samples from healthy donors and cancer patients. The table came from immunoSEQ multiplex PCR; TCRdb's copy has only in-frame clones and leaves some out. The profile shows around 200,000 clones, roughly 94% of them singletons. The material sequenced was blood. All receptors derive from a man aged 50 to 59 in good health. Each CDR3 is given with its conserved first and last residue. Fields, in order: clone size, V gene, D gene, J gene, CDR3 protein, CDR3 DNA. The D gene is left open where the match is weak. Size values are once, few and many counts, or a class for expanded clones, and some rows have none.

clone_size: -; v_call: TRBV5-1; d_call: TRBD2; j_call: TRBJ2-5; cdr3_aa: CASSLLAGREEQYF; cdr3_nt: TGCGCCAGCAGCTTACTAGCGGGGAGGGAAGAGCAGTACTTC
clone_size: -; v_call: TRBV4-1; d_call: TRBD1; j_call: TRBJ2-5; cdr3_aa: CASSPGQGAETQYF; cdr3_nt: TGCGCCAGCAGCCCGGGACAGGGGGCGGAGACCCAGTACTTC
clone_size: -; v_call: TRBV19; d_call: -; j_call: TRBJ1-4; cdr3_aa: CASSGQRVAALSKLFF; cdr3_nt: TGTGCCAGTAGTGGACAGAGGGTGGCGGCTCTCTCTAAACTGTTTTTT
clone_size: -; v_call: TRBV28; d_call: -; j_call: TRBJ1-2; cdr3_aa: CASSSVLGYTF; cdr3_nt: TGTGCCAGCAGCTCGGTCTTGGGCTACACCTTC
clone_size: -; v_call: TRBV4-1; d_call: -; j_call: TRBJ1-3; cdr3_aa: CASSQDAGVGNTIYF; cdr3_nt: TGCGCCAGCAGCCAAGACGCGGGGGTTGGAAACACCATATATTTT
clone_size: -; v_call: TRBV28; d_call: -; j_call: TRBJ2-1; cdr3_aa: CASRTPRGVGDEQFF; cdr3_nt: TGTGCCAGCAGGACGCCGAGAGGGGTTGGAGATGAGCAGTTCTTC
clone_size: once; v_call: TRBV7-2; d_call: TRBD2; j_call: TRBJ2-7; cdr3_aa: CASSTSSGQSYEQYF; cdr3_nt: TGTGCCAGCAGCACATCTAGCGGGCAATCCTACGAGCAGTACTTC
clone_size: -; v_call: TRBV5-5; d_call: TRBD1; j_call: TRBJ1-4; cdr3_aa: CASSRDRGEEKLFF; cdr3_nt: TGTGCCAGCAGTCGGGACAGGGGGGAGGAAAAACTGTTTTTT
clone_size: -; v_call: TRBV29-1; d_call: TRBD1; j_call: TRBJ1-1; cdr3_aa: CSVEGTGFRAFF; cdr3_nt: TGCAGCGTTGAGGGGACAGGGTTTCGAGCTTTCTTT
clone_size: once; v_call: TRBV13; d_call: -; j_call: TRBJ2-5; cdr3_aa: CASSLTETLETQYF; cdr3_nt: TGTGCCAGCAGCTTAACGGAGACCCTAGAGACCCAGTACTTC
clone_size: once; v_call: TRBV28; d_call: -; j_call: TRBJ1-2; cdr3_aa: CASSLRGTLNYGYTF; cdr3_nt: TGTGCCAGCAGTTTAAGAGGGACACTTAACTATGGCTACACCTTC
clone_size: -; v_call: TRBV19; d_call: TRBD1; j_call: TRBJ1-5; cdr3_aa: CASSISTTGGNQPQHF; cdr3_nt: TGTGCCAGTAGTATTTCGACAACAGGGGGGAATCAGCCCCAGCATTTT
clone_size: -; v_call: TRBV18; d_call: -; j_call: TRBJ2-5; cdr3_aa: CASSPRLRETQYF; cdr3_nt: TGTGCCAGCTCACCACGTTTACGAGAGACCCAGTACTTC
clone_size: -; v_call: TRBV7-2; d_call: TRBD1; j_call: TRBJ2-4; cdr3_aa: CASSLGRGLHFQYF; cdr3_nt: TGTGCCAGCAGCTTAGGCAGGGGGCTTCACTTTCAGTACTTC
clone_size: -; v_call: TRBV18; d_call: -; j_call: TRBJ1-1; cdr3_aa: CASSSGPPGLTEAFF; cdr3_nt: TGTGCCAGCTCAAGTGGCCCCCCGGGGCTCACTGAAGCTTTCTTT
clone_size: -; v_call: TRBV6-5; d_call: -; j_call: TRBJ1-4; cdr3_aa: CASSYRHRAFNEKLFF; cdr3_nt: TGTGCCAGCAGTTACAGACACCGGGCCTTTAATGAAAAACTGTTTTTT
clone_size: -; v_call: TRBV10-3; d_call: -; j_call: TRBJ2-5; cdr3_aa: CAISGTQGHQETQYF; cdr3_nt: TGTGCCATCAGCGGAACCCAGGGTCACCAAGAGACCCAGTACTTC
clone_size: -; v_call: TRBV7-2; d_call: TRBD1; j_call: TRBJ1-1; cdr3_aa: CASSLTGQDTEAFF; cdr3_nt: TGTGCCAGCAGCTTGACAGGACAGGACACTGAAGCTTTCTTT
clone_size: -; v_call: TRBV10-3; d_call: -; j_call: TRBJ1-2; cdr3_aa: CAITPGGPRSNYGYTF; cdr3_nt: TGTGCCATCACCCCGGGTGGTCCGAGGTCTAACTATGGCTACACCTTC
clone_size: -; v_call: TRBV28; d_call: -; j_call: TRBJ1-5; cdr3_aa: CASSLLLGGNQPQHF; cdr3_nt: TGTGCCAGCAGTTTGCTGTTGGGAGGGAATCAGCCCCAGCATTTT
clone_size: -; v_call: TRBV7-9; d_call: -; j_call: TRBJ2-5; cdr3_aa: CASSLWAGWQETQYF; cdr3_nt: TGTGCCAGCAGCTTATGGGCAGGGTGGCAAGAGACCCAGTACTTC
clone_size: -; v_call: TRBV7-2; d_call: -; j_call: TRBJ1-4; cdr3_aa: CASSSQGIRPNEKLFF; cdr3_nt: TGTGCCAGCAGCTCCCAGGGGATTCGACCTAATGAAAAACTGTTTTTT
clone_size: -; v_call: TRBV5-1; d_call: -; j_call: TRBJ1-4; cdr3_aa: CASRSDAANEKLFF; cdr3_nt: TGCGCCAGCAGGTCGGATGCGGCTAATGAAAAACTGTTTTTT
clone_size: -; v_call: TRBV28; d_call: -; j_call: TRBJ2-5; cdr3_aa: CASSFIQVQETQYF; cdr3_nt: TGTGCCAGCAGTTTTATTCAGGTCCAAGAGACCCAGTACTTC
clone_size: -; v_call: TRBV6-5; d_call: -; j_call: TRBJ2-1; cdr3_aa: CASSPDRMELFF; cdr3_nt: TGTGCCAGCAGTCCTGACAGGATGGAGCTGTTCTTC
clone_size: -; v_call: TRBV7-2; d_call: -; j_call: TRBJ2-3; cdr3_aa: CASSLDGLTQYF; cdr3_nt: TGTGCCAGCAGCTTAGACGGCCTTACGCAGTATTTT
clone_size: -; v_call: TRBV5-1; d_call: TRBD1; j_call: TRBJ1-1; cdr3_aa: CASRLGQGATEAFF; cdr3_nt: TGCGCCAGCAGGCTGGGACAGGGGGCAACTGAAGCTTTCTTT
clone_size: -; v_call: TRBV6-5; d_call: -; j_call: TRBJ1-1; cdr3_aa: CASSYGQFTEAFF; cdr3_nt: TGTGCCAGCAGTTACGGCCAGTTCACTGAAGCTTTCTTT
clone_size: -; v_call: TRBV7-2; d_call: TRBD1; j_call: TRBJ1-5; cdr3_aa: CASSAGTGAYSNQPQHF; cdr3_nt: TGTGCCAGCAGCGCAGGGACAGGGGCCTATAGCAATCAGCCCCAGCATTTT
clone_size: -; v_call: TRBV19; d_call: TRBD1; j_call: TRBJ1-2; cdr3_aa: CASSGRDRGFYGYTF; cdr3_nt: TGTGCCAGTAGTGGCCGGGACAGGGGCTTCTATGGCTACACCTTC
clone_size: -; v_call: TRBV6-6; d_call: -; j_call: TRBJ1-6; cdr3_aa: CASGLGGRDNSPLHF; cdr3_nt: TGTGCCAGCGGATTGGGGGGGAGAGATAATTCACCCCTCCACTTT
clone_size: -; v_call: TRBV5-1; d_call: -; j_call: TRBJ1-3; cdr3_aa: CASRDGDGGNTIYF; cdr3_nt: TGCGCCAGCCGAGACGGGGACGGTGGAAACACCATATATTTT
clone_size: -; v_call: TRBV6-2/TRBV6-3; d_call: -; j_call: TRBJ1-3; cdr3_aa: CASSSRPSGGNTIYF; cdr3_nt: TGTGCCAGCAGTTCGAGGCCGTCGGGTGGAAACACCATATATTTT
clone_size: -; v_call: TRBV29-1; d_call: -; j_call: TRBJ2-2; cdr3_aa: CSADPGSGELFF; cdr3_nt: TGCAGCGCCGACCCGGGCTCCGGGGAGCTGTTTTTT
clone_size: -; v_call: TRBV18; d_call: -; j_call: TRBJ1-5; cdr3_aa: CASSPTQEKPQHF; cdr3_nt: TGTGCCAGCTCACCTACACAGGAGAAGCCCCAGCATTTT
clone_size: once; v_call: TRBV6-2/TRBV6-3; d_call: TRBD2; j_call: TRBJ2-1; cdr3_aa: CASSPERGSSYNEQFF; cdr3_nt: TGTGCCAGCAGCCCGGAGCGGGGAAGCTCCTACAATGAGCAGTTCTTC
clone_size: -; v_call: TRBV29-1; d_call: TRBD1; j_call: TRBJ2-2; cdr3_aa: CSAEDRGYTGELFF; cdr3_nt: TGCAGCGCTGAGGACAGGGGTTACACCGGGGAGCTGTTTTTT
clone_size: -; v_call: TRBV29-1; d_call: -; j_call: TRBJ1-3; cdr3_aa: CSVAASSGNTIYF; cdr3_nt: TGCAGCGTTGCCGCCAGCTCTGGAAACACCATATATTTT
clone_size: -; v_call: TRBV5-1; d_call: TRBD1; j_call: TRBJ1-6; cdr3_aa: CASSPGQGYNSPLHF; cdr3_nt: TGCGCCAGCAGCCCCGGACAGGGTTATAATTCACCCCTCCACTTT
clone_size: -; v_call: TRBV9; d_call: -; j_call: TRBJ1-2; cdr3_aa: CASSLETGDNYGYTF; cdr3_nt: TGTGCCAGCAGCTTAGAGACGGGTGATAACTATGGCTACACCTTC
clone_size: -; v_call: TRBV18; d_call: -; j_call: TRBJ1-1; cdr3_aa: CASSIGHANTEAFF; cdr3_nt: TGTGCCAGCTCGATAGGACACGCGAACACTGAAGCTTTCTTT
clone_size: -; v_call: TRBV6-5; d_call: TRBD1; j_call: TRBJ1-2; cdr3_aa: CASRSGDRGNYGYTF; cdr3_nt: TGTGCCAGCAGAAGCGGCGACAGGGGAAATTATGGCTACACCTTC
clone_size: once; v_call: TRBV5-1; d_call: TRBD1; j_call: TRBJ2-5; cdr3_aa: CASSLTGVETQYF; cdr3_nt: TGCGCCAGCAGCTTGACAGGGGTTGAGACCCAGTACTTC
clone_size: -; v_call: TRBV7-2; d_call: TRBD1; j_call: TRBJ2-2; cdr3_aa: CASSLQGRGRTGELFF; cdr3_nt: TGTGCCAGCAGCTTACAAGGCAGGGGGCGGACCGGGGAGCTGTTTTTT
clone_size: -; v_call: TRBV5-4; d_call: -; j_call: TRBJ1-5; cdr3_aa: CASSLGRLSNQPQHF; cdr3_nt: TGTGCCAGCAGCTTGGGGCGGCTTAGCAATCAGCCCCAGCATTTT
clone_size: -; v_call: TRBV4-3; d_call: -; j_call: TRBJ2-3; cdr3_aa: CASSQGRGLSTDTQYF; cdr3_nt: TGCGCCAGCAGCCAAGGCCGGGGTCTGAGCACAGATACGCAGTATTTT
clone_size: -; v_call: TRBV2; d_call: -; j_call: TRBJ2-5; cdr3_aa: CASSAGAPGETQYF; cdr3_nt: TGTGCCAGCAGTGCAGGGGCGCCCGGGGAGACCCAGTACTTC
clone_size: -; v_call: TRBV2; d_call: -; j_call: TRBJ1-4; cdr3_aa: CASGVLGGAGEKLFF; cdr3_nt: TGTGCCAGCGGTGTCCTTGGGGGGGCTGGGGAAAAACTGTTTTTT
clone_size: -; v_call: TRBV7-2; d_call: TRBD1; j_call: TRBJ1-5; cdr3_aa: CASSLRQGASNQPQHF; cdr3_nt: TGTGCCAGCAGCTTACGACAGGGGGCTAGCAATCAGCCCCAGCATTTT
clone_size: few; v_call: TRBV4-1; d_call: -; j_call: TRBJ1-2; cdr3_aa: CASSQDREIYGYTF; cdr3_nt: TGCGCCAGCAGCCAAGACAGGGAAATATATGGCTACACCTTC
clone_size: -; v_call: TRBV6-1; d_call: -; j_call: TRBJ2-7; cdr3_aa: CASSEARGPPEQYF; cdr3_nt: TGTGCCAGCAGTGAAGCCCGGGGGCCGCCCGAGCAGTACTTC
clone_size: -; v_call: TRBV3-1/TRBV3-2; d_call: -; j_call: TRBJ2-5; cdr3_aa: CASSLSEETQYF; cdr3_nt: TGTGCCAGCAGCCTTAGTGAGGAGACCCAGTACTTC
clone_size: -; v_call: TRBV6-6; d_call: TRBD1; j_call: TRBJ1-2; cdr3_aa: CASRPITGEGYGYTF; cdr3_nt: TGTGCCAGCAGACCAATTACAGGGGAAGGCTATGGCTACACCTTC
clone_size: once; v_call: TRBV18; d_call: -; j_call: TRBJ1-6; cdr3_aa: CASSPPNGNNSPLHF; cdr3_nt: TGTGCCAGCTCACCCCCGAACGGGAATAATTCACCCCTCCACTTT
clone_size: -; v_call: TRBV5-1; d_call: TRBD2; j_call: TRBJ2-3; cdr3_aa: CASSLNERGATSTDTQYF; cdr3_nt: TGCGCCAGCAGCTTGAATGAGCGGGGGGCAACTAGCACAGATACGCAGTATTTT
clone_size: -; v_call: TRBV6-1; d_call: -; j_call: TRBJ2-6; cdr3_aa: CASSEQGANVLTF; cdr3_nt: TGTGCCAGCAGTGAGCAGGGGGCCAACGTCCTGACTTTC
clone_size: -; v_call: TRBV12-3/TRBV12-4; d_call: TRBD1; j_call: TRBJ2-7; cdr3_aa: CASSEGAEQYF; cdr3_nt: TGTGCCAGCAGTGAGGGGGCCGAGCAGTACTTC
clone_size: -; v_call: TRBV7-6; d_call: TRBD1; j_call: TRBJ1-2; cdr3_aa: CASSLSTGAIRGYTF; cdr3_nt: TGTGCCAGCAGCTTAAGTACAGGGGCTATTCGTGGCTACACCTTC